A single sample gave rise to the 18 T cell receptor beta chains below, sequenced in a study of cytomegalovirus exposure and HLA in healthy donors (dated by TCRdb to 2017 to 2019). Library preparation used the immunoSEQ multiplex PCR assay. A mixture of 60 forward primers for TCR Vbeta segments and 13 reverse primers for TCR Jbeta segments was used in the multiplex PCR. What TCRdb holds here is the immuneACCESS table cut down to in-frame rearrangements. Part of the clones is not present; checked against another copy, under half of the missing clones reflect an unresolved V gene, and the others are unexplained. This sample has approximately 100,000 clones in its table, and 78% of those were observed once. Roughly 1.7% of the sample is taken by the ten largest. The sample was PBMCs. All receptors come from a woman aged 35 to 49 in good health and CMV-seronegative.

The rearrangement uses TRBV28 and TRBJ2-5; perhaps TRBD2 as D (6 bases). Germline lookup yields CDR1 MDHEN and CDR2 SYDVKM. This CDR3 has 15 amino acids. With 5 bases removed from V and 3 bases from J, the gap between germline ends came to 16 bases. The CDR3 DNA follows: TGTGCCAGCAGTCCCCCCGGGGCGGGAAAAGAGACCCAGTACTTC. It encodes CASSPPGAGKETQYF.

The J gene is TRBJ1-4, the V gene TRBV25-1; D gene uncertain. V gave up 8 bases and J gave up 10 bases, with 14 bases separating them. CDR3 length: 12 residues. From germline, CDR1 is MGHDK and CDR2 SYGVNS. CDR3 bases: TGTGCCAGCGGAGCTAGGGAGAGAAAACTGTTTTTT. Protein: CASGARERKLFF.

This rearrangement joins TRBV28 to TRBJ2-7; D possibly corresponds to TRBD2 (5 bases). CDR1 MDHEN and CDR2 SYDVKM come from the germline V gene. V lost 10 bases, J lost 6 bases, and 19 bases lay in between. The CDR3 runs to 13 residues. DNA for the CDR3: TGTGCCACACGGTCCACTAGGACTGGCGAGCAGTACTTC. It is translated as CATRSTRTGEQYF. Complete variable domain (other parts from reference TRBV28 and TRBJ2-7): DVKVTQSSRYLVKRTGEKVFLECVQDMDHENMFWYRQDPGLGLRLIYFSYDVKMKEKGDIPEGYSVSREKKERFSLILESASTNQTSMYLCATRSTRTGEQYFGPGTRLTVT.

CDR3 sequence (DNA): TGTGCCAGCAGTACTAGCGGGAGGGGAGCAGATACGCAGTATTTT. Its translation is CASSTSGRGADTQYF. The chain combines TRBV6-6 with TRBJ2-3; 13 nucleotides align to TRBD2. Germline V gene lookup returns CDR1 MNHNY and CDR2 SVGAGI (reference sequence). The CDR3 spans 15 residues. With V trimmed by 5 bases and J by 4 bases, 3 bases remained unmatched.

The chain is built from TRBV28 and TRBJ2-2, with 13 positions matching TRBD2. Per the germline V gene, CDR1 is MDHEN and CDR2 is SYDVKM. The CDR3 is 16 residues long. With 5 bases clipped from V and 4 bases from J, the junction kept 4 bases outside the gene matches. CDR3 sequence reads: CASSLGLAGVTGELFF. CDR3 sequence (DNA): TGTGCCAGCAGTCTTGGACTAGCGGGGGTCACCGGGGAGCTGTTTTTT.

The chain carries TRBV9 and TRBJ1-5, with D perhaps matching TRBD1 (6 bases). Germline-derived CDR1 and CDR2 are SGDLS and YYNGEE. Between the trimmed V and J ends, which lost 2 bases and 5 bases, there was a span of 14 bases. This CDR3 contains 15 residues. CDR3 residues: CASSVWGGIDQPQHF. DNA for the CDR3: TGTGCCAGCAGCGTTTGGGGGGGCATCGATCAGCCCCAGCATTTT.

DNA for the CDR3: TGTGCCAGCAGAGCTAGCGGGGGCCCACAAGAGACCCAGTACTTC. It translates to CASRASGGPQETQYF. J is TRBJ2-5 and V is TRBV25-1; 10 bases are a match to TRBD2. CDR3 length: 15 residues. Germline values: CDR1 MGHDK, CDR2 SYGVNS. Unmatched junction bases numbered 6, after V lost 6 bases and J lost 2 bases.

This rearrangement joins TRBV7-2 to TRBJ1-3, with TRBD1 matching 10 bases. The CDR3 sequence is 17 residues long. V trimming: 3 bases; J trimming: 0 bases; junction bases outside the gene matches: 5. Looked up from germline, CDR1 is SGHTA and CDR2 is FQGNSA. The CDR3 DNA is TGTGCCAGCAGCTTCCCCGGGACAGGGGCCTCTGGAAACACCATATATTTT. This sequence encodes CASSFPGTGASGNTIYF. Full variable domain (outside the CDR3, taken from reference TRBV7-2 and TRBJ1-3): GAGVSQSPSNKVTEKGKDVELRCDPISGHTALYWYRQSLGQGLEFLIYFQGNSAPDKSGLPSDRFSAERTGGSVSTLTIQRTQQEDSAVYLCASSFPGTGASGNTIYFGEGSWLTVV.

The V gene is TRBV6-5, the J gene TRBJ1-2, with D perhaps TRBD1 (6 bases). This CDR3 comprises 15 residues. The germline CDR1 and CDR2 sequences are MNHEY and SVGAGI. The V gene lost 0 bases and the J gene lost 11 bases, with 19 bases spanning the gap. The CDR3 DNA sequence: TGTGCCAGCAGTTACTCCCATAGACAGGTCCCGTGGTACACCTTC. Protein product: CASSYSHRQVPWYTF.

This clone occurred a few times. The V gene is TRBV28, the J gene TRBJ2-3, with TRBD2 identical over 13 bases. The CDR3 has 17 residues. The germline V gene has CDR1 MDHEN and CDR2 SYDVKM. V shed 4 bases, J shed 8 bases, and the junction held 12 bases outside the gene matches. CDR3 nucleotide sequence: TGTGCCAGCAGTTCGATACTAGCGGGAGGGCCGTTTGGTACGCAGTATTTT. Protein sequence: CASSSILAGGPFGTQYF.

Here the CDR3 reads CASSMKGIYSNQPQHF. CDR3 nucleotide sequence: TGTGCCAGTAGTATGAAGGGGATTTATAGCAATCAGCCCCAGCATTTT. This chain joins TRBV19 and TRBJ1-5; D possibly corresponds to TRBD1 (5 bases). The length of the CDR3 is 16 residues. Germline assignment: CDR1 LNHDA and CDR2 SQIVND (reference sequence). V lost 3 bases and J 0 bases, leaving 12 bases between the germline ends.

The J gene is TRBJ2-1, the V gene TRBV7-9, with 7 nucleotides matching TRBD1. V shed 1 base, J shed 4 bases, and the junction held 7 bases outside the gene matches. From germline, CDR1 is SEHNR and CDR2 FQNEAQ (reference sequence). The CDR3 consists of 16 residues. CDR3 nucleotides: TGTGCCAGCAGCTTAGATAGGGGGCTCCTGTACAATGAGCAGTTCTTC. It translates to CASSLDRGLLYNEQFF.

CDR3 loop: CASSTVGANEQYF. CDR3 nucleotide sequence: TGTGCCAGCAGCACTGTGGGAGCCAACGAGCAGTACTTC. The chain carries TRBV27 and TRBJ2-5; possible D gene TRBD2, 5 bases. The J call is uncertain, as TRBJ2-7 better fits the DNA end. The CDR3 totals 13 residues. Per the germline V gene, CDR1 is MNHEY and CDR2 is SMNVEV (reference sequence).

This sequence joins TRBV15 and TRBJ2-5; D remains unclear. The J call may be wrong; the DNA end is better matched by TRBJ2-7. Per germline, CDR1 LNHNV and CDR2 YYDKDF (reference sequence). There are 13 residues in the CDR3. CDR3 residues: CATSSRVDYEQYF. As DNA, the CDR3 is TGTGCCACCAGCAGTAGGGTCGACTACGAGCAGTACTTC.

This clone was detected only a few times. The chain has TRBV4-3 and TRBJ2-7; D is perhaps TRBD1 (6 bases). There are 14 residues in the CDR3. V was shortened by 0 bases and J by 6 bases, with 12 bases between the two germline ends. Germline V CDR1 and CDR2: LGHNA, YSLEER. The CDR3 coding sequence is TGCGCCAGCAGCCAAGATCGGTCAGGGGCCGAGCAGTACTTC. Protein sequence: CASSQDRSGAEQYF.

This clone came up a few times. V and J are TRBV5-5 and TRBJ2-4, with D uncertain. Germline values: CDR1 SGHKS, CDR2 YYEKEE (reference sequence). V lost 4 bases and J lost 5, with 10 bases in between. This CDR3 has 13 amino acids. DNA for the CDR3: TGTGCCAGCAGCCCGACCGGAGAAAACATTCAGTACTTC. It specifies CASSPTGENIQYF.

This rearrangement joins TRBV27 to TRBJ1-1, with 7 bases lining up with TRBD1. The CDR3 spans 13 residues. The germline V gene encodes CDR1 MNHEY and CDR2 SMNVEV (reference sequence). Trimming removed 11 bases from V and 0 bases from J; junction bases left unmatched: 6. This chain's CDR3 is CASGQALNTEAFF. The CDR3 DNA is TGTGCCTCCGGACAGGCCTTGAACACTGAAGCTTTCTTT.

V usage is TRBV4-1 and J usage is TRBJ2-1; TRBD1 is a possible D gene (6 bases). Germline V gene data show CDR1 as MGHRA and CDR2 as YSYEKL. The CDR3 is made up of 15 amino acids. The V gene lost 1 base and the J gene lost 3 bases, with 10 bases spanning the gap. The CDR3 nucleotides are TGCGCCAGCAGCCAAGGCGGACAGAACTACAATGAGCAGTTCTTC. Its protein product is CASSQGGQNYNEQFF.